This TCR beta chain came from a study of T-cell reconstitution after alpha-beta-depleted transplantation in children. The CDR3 has 15 amino acids. Germline-derived CDR1 and CDR2 are MNHEY and SVGAGI. The V and J ends lost 0 bases and 4 bases, in that order; junction bases with no gene match: 2. This clonotype was observed a handful of times. Preparation of the TCRbeta library was carried out with unique molecular identifiers. TCRdb re-called the PCR reads with MiXCR, one entry per CDR3 protein. The table shows about 120,000 distinct CDR3 sequences, with under 13% occurring only once. This specimen consisted of PBMCs from the stem cell graft donor, obtained from the stem cell graft. V and J are TRBV6-5 and TRBJ1-1; 10 bases align to TRBD1. The origin of this receptor is a human donor who donated a stem cell graft to a child with acute lymphoblastic leukemia. This chain's CDR3 is CASSYSGTGVTEAFF. CDR3 DNA: TGTGCCAGCAGTTACTCGGGGACAGGGGTCACTGAAGCTTTCTTT.